The T cell receptor (beta chain) under discussion was sequenced for a study of blood T cell repertoires in COVID-19. Measured with immunoSEQ multiplex PCR; TCRdb has only the in-frame clones, and not every one. The top ten hold under 5% of the sample, which has a few hundred thousand clones, approximately 89% seen once. CDR3 length equals 17 residues. J gave up 4 bases and V 1 base, and 7 bases lay outside the gene matches. The germline V gene has CDR1 MNHEY and CDR2 SMNVEV (reference sequence). The sequence was obtained from a woman in her fifties or sixties with COVID-19, enrolled during active disease. V usage is TRBV27 and J usage is TRBJ2-3, with 11 bases identical to TRBD1. The sample taken for sequencing was peripheral blood. The CDR3: CASSLYPGTGGADTQYF. The CDR3 nucleotides are TGTGCCAGCAGTTTATATCCCGGGACAGGGGGGGCAGATACGCAGTATTTT.